This TCR beta chain was observed in a study of blood T cells in healthy people across ages. Points from the study as a whole: Diversity estimated from one million T cells was considered an underestimate.

Remarks on this clonotype: Its antigen is unidentified.

Each sample yielded at least 6 micrograms of PBMC total RNA. CDR3 length: 13 residues. V gave up 3 bases and J gave up 4 bases, with 9 bases separating them. Per the germline V gene, CDR1 is ENHRY and CDR2 is SYGVKD. Combining a sample-barcoded 5' primer with a J-beta primer mix, a second PCR ran for roughly 7 to 12 cycles. TCRdb ran MiXCR on the 5' RACE reads and lists one entry per CDR3 protein. The top ten clones hold roughly 25% of a sample with roughly 730,000 distinct CDR3 sequences, approximately 53% of them seen once. The chain carries TRBV10-3 and TRBJ1-2; D gene ambiguous. Sample: blood. The receptor was isolated from a man in his forties or fifties in good health. The chain's CDR3 is CAISEEERYGYTF. Written as DNA, the CDR3 is TGTGCCATCAGTGAAGAGGAACGCTATGGCTACACCTTC.